This entry concerns a single TCR beta chain. The antigen is not known. CDR1 is SEHNR, CDR2 FQNEAQ, per germline (reference sequence). The CDR3 loop spans 15 amino acids. Trimming removed 5 bases from V and 2 bases from J, with 15 bases in between. Original methodology: As immunoSEQ supplied junction-only sequences (without quality scores), filtering differed. The assay was immunoSEQ multiplex PCR, and TCRdb's table has in-frame clones only and misses some. That table supplies the V and J calls and clone size; D and trimming were determined from the DNA. The sample lists roughly 890,000 clones; about 91% were seen once. The sample belongs to a study of shared clonotypes between healthy human individuals. General study results and limits: Around 4.7% was the fraction of naive CD4 clonotypes found shared across four donors.

Selected positively for CCR7 and CD45RO-negative, naive CD8 cells excluded terminally differentiated effector memory CD45RA+ cells. The source is a man aged 30 to 45 in good health. Sequencing was done on a sample of naive CD8+ T cells sorted from blood. The genes are TRBV7-9 and TRBJ2-5; D possibly corresponds to TRBD2 (5 bases). Written as DNA, the CDR3 is TGTGCCAGCAGCCGACCGGGATCCGAACAAGAGACCCAGTACTTC. Translating it yields CASSRPGSEQETQYF.